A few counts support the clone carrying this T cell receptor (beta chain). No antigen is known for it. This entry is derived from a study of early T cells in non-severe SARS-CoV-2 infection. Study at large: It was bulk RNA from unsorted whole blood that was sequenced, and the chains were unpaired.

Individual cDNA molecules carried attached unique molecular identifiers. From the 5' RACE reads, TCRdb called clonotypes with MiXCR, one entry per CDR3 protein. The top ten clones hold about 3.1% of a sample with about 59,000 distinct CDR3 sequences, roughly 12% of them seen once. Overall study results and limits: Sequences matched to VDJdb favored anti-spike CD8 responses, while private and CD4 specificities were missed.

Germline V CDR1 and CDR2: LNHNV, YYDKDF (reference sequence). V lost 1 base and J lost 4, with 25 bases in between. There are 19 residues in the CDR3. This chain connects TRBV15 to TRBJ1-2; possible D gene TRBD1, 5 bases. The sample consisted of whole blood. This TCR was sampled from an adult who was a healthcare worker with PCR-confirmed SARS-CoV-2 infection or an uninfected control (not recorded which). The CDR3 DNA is TGTGCCACCAGCAGAGTGGGATCGGGGAGTCAGGGCCGGGGCTATGGCTACACCTTC. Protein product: CATSRVGSGSQGRGYGYTF.